The rows below give T cell receptor beta chains drawn from one sample of a study of T cells in localized non-small cell lung cancer. Method: immunoSEQ multiplex PCR; TCRdb's copy keeps in-frame clones and lacks some. The table includes about 39,000 clones, 70% to 80% detected once. The source material was PBMCs, sampled before any cancer treatment. The source of these receptors is a woman between 35 and 70 years old with stage II squamous cell lung carcinoma. Each CDR3 is given with its conserved first and last residue. The D gene is left open where the match is weak. A row's size may be missing; if present it is once, few, many or a size class.

abundance	d_gene	v_gene	j_gene	CDR3nt	CDR3aa
-	-	TRBV2	TRBJ2-3	TGTGCCAGCCAGACCCCGGGCAATCCCACAGATACGCAGTATTTT	CASQTPGNPTDTQYF
once	TRBD1	TRBV18	TRBJ2-3	TGTGCCAGCTCACCAGGGGGACAGGGCACAGATACGCAGTATTTT	CASSPGGQGTDTQYF
-	-	TRBV10-3	TRBJ2-3	TGTGCCATCAGTGGTCCTAGCATGGGTGGAGATACGCAGTATTTT	CAISGPSMGGDTQYF
-	TRBD1	TRBV28	TRBJ1-2	TGTGCCAGCAGTTTAGGGACGGGACAGGTACTTGGGGGCACCTTC	CASSLGTGQVLGGTF
-	TRBD1	TRBV6-5	TRBJ1-6	TGTGCCAGCAGTTACTCGAGGGACAGGATATTATCACCCCTCCACTTT	CASSYSRDRILSPLHF
-	TRBD2	TRBV28	TRBJ2-5	TGTGCCAGCAGCAGCCGACTAGCGGGTGGACCACAAGAGACCCAGTACTTC	CASSSRLAGGPQETQYF
-	-	TRBV7-9	TRBJ1-4	TGTGCCAGCAGCTTAAACCAGGGTGACGAAAAACTGTTTTTT	CASSLNQGDEKLFF
-	-	TRBV28	TRBJ2-2	TGTGCCAGCAGTCAATACCCTAGGGTGAACACCGGGGAGCTGTTTTTT	CASSQYPRVNTGELFF
-	TRBD2	TRBV7-9	TRBJ2-1	TGTGCCAGCAGCTCGATGAGCGGGGGACCGAGCTCCTACAATGAGCAGTTCTTC	CASSSMSGGPSSYNEQFF
-	TRBD2	TRBV10-2	TRBJ2-1	TGCGCCACCAGACTAGCGGGGGGCTCTTACAATGAGCAGTTCTTC	CATRLAGGSYNEQFF
-	-	TRBV5-8	TRBJ2-5	TGTGCCAGCAGCTTAGGAGGGGGATTCGGGGAGACCCAGTACTTC	CASSLGGGFGETQYF
-	-	TRBV6-1	TRBJ2-5	TGTGCCAGCACAACAGCCCAAGAGACCCAGTACTTC	CASTTAQETQYF
-	-	TRBV6-6	TRBJ1-4	TGTGCAGCGGGGGGCGCGACTAATGAAAAACTGTTTTTT	CAAGGATNEKLFF
-	TRBD2	TRBV9	TRBJ2-4	TGTGCCAGCAGCGTAGGGGGCACTAGCGTTGGGAACATTCAGTACTTC	CASSVGGTSVGNIQYF
-	-	TRBV12-5	TRBJ1-6	TGTGCTAGTGGTTTGGGGACGGCAAATTCACCCCTCCACTTT	CASGLGTANSPLHF
-	-	TRBV4-1	TRBJ1-6	TGCGCCAGCAGCCGAGGGGATTTGACTCGTAATTCACCCCTCCACTTT	CASSRGDLTRNSPLHF
-	TRBD2	TRBV4-3	TRBJ2-1	TGCGCCAGCAGCCAAGATTTGGCGGGACGGGAGGATGACAATGAGCAGTTCTTC	CASSQDLAGREDDNEQFF
-	-	TRBV9	TRBJ2-1	TGTGCCAGCAGCGACGTCACAGGGCGGAATGAGCAGTTCTTC	CASSDVTGRNEQFF
-	TRBD2	TRBV28	TRBJ2-3	TGTGCCAGCAGTCATTCGGGACTAGAGGGCACAGATACGCAGTATTTT	CASSHSGLEGTDTQYF
-	TRBD1	TRBV5-4	TRBJ2-2	TGTGCCAGCAGCTCCCAGGACAGGGACACCGGGGAGCTGTTTTTT	CASSSQDRDTGELFF
-	-	TRBV9	TRBJ1-4	TGTGCCAGCAGCCCGACAGCAACTAATGAAAAACTGTTTTTT	CASSPTATNEKLFF
-	TRBD1	TRBV6-5	TRBJ1-6	TGTGCCAGCAGTTACTCTGGGACAGGGCCCTCACCCCTCCACTTT	CASSYSGTGPSPLHF
-	TRBD2	TRBV7-2	TRBJ2-5	TGTGCCAGCAGCTTAGGGACTAGTGGGAATCAAGAGACCCAGTACTTC	CASSLGTSGNQETQYF
once	TRBD2	TRBV7-2	TRBJ2-1	TGTGCCAGCAGCTTATTAGGGCTAGCGGGAGGCGGTGAGCAGTTCTTC	CASSLLGLAGGGEQFF
-	TRBD2	TRBV5-1	TRBJ2-1	TGCGCCAGCAGCTTGGATCCGGGAGGTTTGAATGAGCAGTTCTTC	CASSLDPGGLNEQFF
once	-	TRBV4-3	TRBJ1-6	TGCGCCAGCAGCCAAGATCTTTTAACGGGTGCAGGTTCACCCCTCCACTTT	CASSQDLLTGAGSPLHF